This T cell receptor (beta chain) was recorded in a study of tissue T cells after allogeneic stem cell transplantation. Study background: Pathologist H&E review favored samples with visible lymphocytes for sequencing among multiple samples. Findings and caveats of the study: Tissue-detected TCR repertoire was only partly captured by blood and spleen T cells. TCR repertoires tracked anatomic similarity, regardless of disease or transplant status.

To note about this clone: Its antigen remains unidentified.

Germline CDR1 SGHTA, CDR2 FQGNSA. This CDR3 is 19 amino acids long. Trimming stripped 5 bases from V and 6 bases from J, with 26 bases between. Autopsy tissues included GI tract, liver, skin and lymphoid organs. Clones were sequenced by immunoSEQ multiplex PCR, and TCRdb holds only the in-frame ones, with some missing. In the table there are more than 9,000 clones, about two thirds of which are singletons. Sequenced here: tissue from the right colon, sampled at autopsy. The TCR sequence derives from a woman between 18 and 55 years old with breast cancer. The chain combines TRBV7-2 with TRBJ2-6; D may be TRBD1 or TRBD2 (5 bases each). The CDR3 sequence: CASSHFIGDGSTLANVLTF. The CDR3 DNA follows: TGTGCCAGCAGCCATTTCATAGGGGACGGATCTACTTTGGCCAACGTCCTGACTTTC.